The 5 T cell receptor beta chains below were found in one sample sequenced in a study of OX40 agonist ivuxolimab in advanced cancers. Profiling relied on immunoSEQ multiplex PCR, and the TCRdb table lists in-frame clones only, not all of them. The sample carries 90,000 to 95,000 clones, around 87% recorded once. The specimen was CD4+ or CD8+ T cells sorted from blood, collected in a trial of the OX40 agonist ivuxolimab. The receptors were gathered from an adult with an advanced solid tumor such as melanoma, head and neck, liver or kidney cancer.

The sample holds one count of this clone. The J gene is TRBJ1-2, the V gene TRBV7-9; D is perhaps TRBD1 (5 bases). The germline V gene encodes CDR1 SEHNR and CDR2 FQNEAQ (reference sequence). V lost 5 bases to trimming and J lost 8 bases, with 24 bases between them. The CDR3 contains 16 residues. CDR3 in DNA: TGTGCCAGCAGCCCAGCTGGTAGGGGATTGGCTGACGGCTACACCTTC. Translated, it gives CASSPAGRGLADGYTF.

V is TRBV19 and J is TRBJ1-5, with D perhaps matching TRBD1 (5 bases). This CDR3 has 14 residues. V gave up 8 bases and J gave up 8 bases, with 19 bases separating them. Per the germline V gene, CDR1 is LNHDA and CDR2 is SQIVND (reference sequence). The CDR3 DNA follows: TGTGCCAGTTCCCCGGACGGGGGAGAAGAGCCCCAGCATTTT. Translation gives CASSPDGGEEPQHF.

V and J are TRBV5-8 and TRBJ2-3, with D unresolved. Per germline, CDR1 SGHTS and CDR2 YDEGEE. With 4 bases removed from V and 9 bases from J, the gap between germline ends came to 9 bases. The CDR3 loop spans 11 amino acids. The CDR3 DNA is TGTGCCAGCAGCCTGTATGGCACGCAGTATTTT. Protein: CASSLYGTQYF.

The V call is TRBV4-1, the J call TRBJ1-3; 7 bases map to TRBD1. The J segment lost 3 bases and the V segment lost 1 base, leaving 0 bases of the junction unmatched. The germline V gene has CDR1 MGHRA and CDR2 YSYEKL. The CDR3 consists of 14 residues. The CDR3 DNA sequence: TGCGCCAGCAGCCAAGGACAGGGTGGAAACACCATATATTTT. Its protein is CASSQGQGGNTIYF.

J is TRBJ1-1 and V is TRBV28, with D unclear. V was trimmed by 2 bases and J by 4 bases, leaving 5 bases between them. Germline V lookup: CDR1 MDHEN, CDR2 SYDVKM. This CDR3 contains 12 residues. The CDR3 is CASSLILTEAFF. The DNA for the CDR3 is TGTGCCAGCAGTTTAATTCTCACTGAAGCTTTCTTT.